One and the same sample provided the 24 T cell receptor beta chains below, sequenced in a study of breast tumors, draining lymph nodes, adjacent tissues. TCRdb re-derived calls from the multiplex PCR reads in MiXCR, one entry per CDR3 protein. The sample lists about 94,000 distinct CDR3 sequences, more than 25% occurring once. The lymph nodes were axillary draining lymph nodes from breast cancer patients. The sequenced sample consisted of axillary lymph node tissue. The receptors derive from a female donor with breast cancer. Some clones in this sample may be carry-over from other donors' samples.

This clonotype was counted at least ten times. CDR3 amino acids: CASCSRGRETQYF. DNA for the CDR3: TGTGCCAGCTGTTCTAGGGGTAGGGAGACCCAGTACTTC. This chain links TRBV6-2 or TRBV6-3 with TRBJ2-5; maybe TRBD1 (5 bases). CDR1 and CDR2 (germline): MNHEY, SVGEGT. This CDR3 has 13 residues. Trimming removed 8 bases at V and 5 bases at J, with 15 bases between.

In this sample, this clonotype turned up many times. The chain combines TRBV5-5 with TRBJ2-3, with D perhaps matching TRBD1 or TRBD2 (5 bases each). Germline V gene sequence: CDR1 SGHKS, CDR2 YYEKEE (reference sequence). The CDR3 runs 15 residues. The ends were cut back, 2 bases at V and 6 bases at J, with 16 bases in the middle. The CDR3 region is CASSFRDPVRDTQYF. In nucleotides, the CDR3 is TGTGCCAGCAGCTTCCGGGACCCAGTTCGTGATACGCAGTATTTT.

This clonotype has at least ten counts. The chain uses TRBV30 and TRBJ1-2; the match to TRBD1 covers 8 bases. CDR1 is GTSNPN and CDR2 is SVGIG in the germline V gene (reference sequence). The CDR3 totals 14 residues. V gave up 1 base and J gave up 5 bases; unmatched junction bases: 6. CDR3 in amino acids: CAWSGQGAWYGYTF. As DNA, the CDR3 is TGTGCCTGGAGTGGCCAGGGGGCCTGGTATGGCTACACCTTC.

A few counts support this clonotype. The V gene is TRBV6-2 or TRBV6-3, the J gene TRBJ2-5, with D perhaps matching TRBD1 (7 bases). Germline-derived CDR1 and CDR2 are MNHEY and SVGEGT. Trimming removed 5 bases from V and 4 bases from J, with 17 bases in between. The CDR3 is made up of 15 amino acids. The CDR3 nucleotides read TGTGCCAGCAGTCACCCGCAGGGGGGAGTAGAGACCCAGTACTTC. Its protein is CASSHPQGGVETQYF.

This clonotype was detected ten times or more. This sequence may be a read error, since a much larger clone differs from it by one base. This chain uses TRBV4-1 with TRBJ1-5; D gene ambiguous. The germline gives CDR1 MGHRA, CDR2 YSYEKL. The CDR3 sequence is 16 residues long. In nucleotides, the CDR3 is TGCGCCGGCAGCCAAGATAGGACGGGTGGCCATCAGCCCCAGCATTTT. Translation gives CAGSQDRTGGHQPQHF.

This clonotype appeared many times. A much larger clone lies one base from this, so it may be a read error. This chain uses TRBV7-8 with TRBJ1-2; 8 bases align to TRBD1. Per the germline V gene, CDR1 is SGHVS and CDR2 is FQNEAQ. CDR3 length: 15 amino acids. The CDR3 here is CASSSGQGRSYGYPF. The CDR3 DNA reads as TGTGCCAGCAGCTCCGGACAGGGAAGATCCTACGGCTACCCCTTC. The whole variable domain, filled in from reference TRBV7-8 and TRBJ1-2, reads GAGVSQSPRYKVAKRGQDVALRCDPISGHVSLFWYQQALGQGPEFLTYFQNEAQLDKSGLPSDRFFAERPEGSVSTLKIQRTQQEDSAVYLCASSSGQGRSYGYPFGSGTRLTVV.

This clonotype was counted many times. The chain carries TRBV7-8 and TRBJ2-3, with 16 bases identical to TRBD2. The V gene end was trimmed by 1 base and the J gene end by 6 bases; junction bases not matched to a gene: 7. Germline V gives CDR1 SGHVS, CDR2 FQNEAQ. This CDR3 region has 18 residues. CDR3 nucleotides: TGTGCCAGCAGCTTAGAAGGGACTAGCGGGAGGGCCAGGGATACGCAGTATTTT. This encodes CASSLEGTSGRARDTQYF.

This clonotype was observed many times. The rearrangement links TRBV24-1 to TRBJ2-1; D not certain. The CDR3 sequence is 13 residues long. The germline V and J ends were trimmed by 0 bases and 9 bases, with 8 bases remaining between them. From germline, CDR1 is KGHDR and CDR2 SFDVKD. The CDR3 DNA reads as TGTGCCACCAGTGATTTGAGTAGCAGTGAGCAGTTCTTC. Its protein is CATSDLSSSEQFF.

The rearrangement uses TRBV7-9 and TRBJ2-7, with 13 bases matching TRBD2. With V trimmed by 5 bases and J by 6 bases, 4 bases remained unmatched. This CDR3 has 14 residues. Germline CDR1 is SEHNR and CDR2 is FQNEAQ (reference sequence). This chain's CDR3 is CASSRTSGSSEQYF. CDR3 DNA sequence: TGTGCCAGCAGCAGGACTAGCGGGAGCAGCGAGCAGTACTTC.

The gene calls are TRBV12-3 or TRBV12-4 and TRBJ1-2; 10 positions agree with TRBD1. J gave up 8 bases and V 4 bases, and 4 bases lay outside the gene matches. The CDR3 runs 13 residues. DNA for the CDR3: TGTGCCAGCAGTTCGACAGGGGGCAGGGGCTACACCTTC. As protein: CASSSTGGRGYTF.

The sample holds many counts of this clonotype. The chain carries TRBV4-2 and TRBJ2-1; 8 bases are shared with TRBD2. V was pared by 0 bases and J by 5 bases, with 6 bases of the junction left unmatched. The CDR3 has 16 residues. Germline V CDR1 and CDR2: LGHNA, YNFKEQ. CDR3 sequence reads: CASSQDPGGTDNEQFF. The CDR3 coding sequence is TGTGCCAGCAGCCAAGATCCGGGAGGGACGGACAATGAGCAGTTCTTC.

The genes are TRBV28 and TRBJ2-5; 7 nucleotides match TRBD2. The CDR3 has 15 amino acids. Germline CDR1 and CDR2: MDHEN and SYDVKM. The V gene end was trimmed by 4 bases and the J gene end by 0 bases; junction bases not matched to a gene: 5. The CDR3 DNA follows: TGTGCCAGCAGTTCAACCGGGGGGTACCAAGAGACCCAGTACTTC. Its translation is CASSSTGGYQETQYF.

This clonotype was seen repeatedly, ten times or more. CDR3 nucleotide sequence: TGTGCCAGCACCCTGGGACTAGGGGTTTACAATGAGCAGTTCTTC. Amino acids: CASTLGLGVYNEQFF. The chain is built from TRBV7-8 and TRBJ2-1; TRBD2 matches 8 bases. The germline V gene encodes CDR1 SGHVS and CDR2 FQNEAQ. The CDR3 runs to 15 residues. J was trimmed by 4 bases and V by 7 bases; bases with no gene match: 9.

This clonotype was found many times. In DNA, the CDR3 is TGTGCCAGTAGTATAGATCGACAGCTCGTCAGCCCCCAGCATTTT. Translating it yields CASSIDRQLVSPQHF. The rearrangement links TRBV19 to TRBJ1-5, with TRBD1 as a possible D gene (5 bases). V shed 0 bases and J shed 10 bases, with 16 bases lying between them. This CDR3 spans 15 amino acids. The germline CDR1 and CDR2 sequences are LNHDA and SQIVND (reference sequence). Based on the CDR3 plus reference TRBV19 and TRBJ1-5, the full variable domain is DGGITQSPKYLFRKEGQNVTLSCEQNLNHDAMYWYRQDPGQGLRLIYYSQIVNDFQKGDIAEGYSVSREKKESFPLTVTSAQKNPTAFYLCASSIDRQLVSPQHFGDGTRLSIL.

This clonotype showed up many times. The chain combines TRBV30 with TRBJ2-3; D not certain. Trimming pared 5 bases from V and 1 base from J, leaving 7 bases between. Germline lookup yields CDR1 GTSNPN and CDR2 SVGIG (reference sequence). CDR3 length: 12 amino acids. The DNA for the CDR3 is TGTGCCTGGGACCTAGGCACAGATACGCAGTATTTT. Its protein is CAWDLGTDTQYF.

Ten or more counts support this clonotype. The rearrangement joins TRBV5-1 to TRBJ1-4; D remains unclear. Germline CDR1 is SGHRS and CDR2 is YFSETQ. The CDR3 contains 15 residues. V lost 4 bases, J lost 4 bases, and 14 bases lay in between. DNA for the CDR3: TGCGCCAGCAGCCCGTCTTGGCAGCTTAATGAAAAACTGTTTTTT. Protein: CASSPSWQLNEKLFF.

This clonotype occurred many times. The chain couples TRBV6-5 to TRBJ2-5, with 10 bases that match TRBD2. CDR3 length equals 16 residues. Germline V gene data show CDR1 as MNHEY and CDR2 as SVGAGI. V lost 2 bases, J lost 1 base, and 4 bases stayed unmatched. This CDR3 reads CASSYVAGGPQETQYF. In DNA form, the CDR3 reads TGTGCCAGCAGTTACGTAGCGGGAGGCCCCCAAGAGACCCAGTACTTC.

The chain carries TRBV6-5 and TRBJ2-5; 11 positions agree with TRBD2. Per germline, CDR1 MNHEY and CDR2 SVGAGI. V lost 5 bases to trimming and J lost 5 bases; unmatched junction nucleotides: 1. The CDR3 runs 13 residues. DNA of the CDR3: TGTGCCAGCAGTAGGACTAGCGGGGAGACCCAGTACTTC. This gives the protein CASSRTSGETQYF.

This clonotype came up many times. V gene TRBV12-3 or TRBV12-4 combines with J gene TRBJ2-4; 7 nucleotides agree with TRBD2. This CDR3 has 14 residues. The trim removed 3 bases at V and 9 bases at J, leaving 8 bases unmatched. The CDR3 protein is CASSFVPGGSIQYF. The CDR3 region has the DNA TGTGCCAGCAGTTTCGTTCCCGGGGGGAGCATTCAGTACTTC.

DNA for the CDR3: TGCGCCAGCAGCCATCGGCAGGGAGATGGAAACACCATATATTTT. This codes for CASSHRQGDGNTIYF. The V gene is TRBV4-3, the J gene TRBJ1-3; TRBD1 is a possible D gene (5 bases). This CDR3 has 15 residues. The germline V gene encodes CDR1 LGHNA and CDR2 YSLEER. V was trimmed by 3 bases and J by 3 bases, leaving 12 bases between them.

A word on this clonotype: A much more abundant neighbour one base away suggests this may be a read error. The chain recombines TRBV20-1 with TRBJ2-1; no clear D. This CDR3 has 14 residues. V lost 6 bases to trimming and J lost 9 bases, with 21 bases between them. Looked up from germline, CDR1 is DFQATT and CDR2 is SNEGSKA (reference sequence). In DNA, the CDR3 is TGCAGTGCCATAACTCCGTCGGGCTACGCTGAGCAGTTCTTC. It codes for CSAITPSGYAEQFF.

Ten or more counts support this clonotype. CDR3 loop: CSVGETQYF. The DNA for the CDR3 is TGCAGCGTTGGGGAGACCCAGTACTTC. The chain has TRBV29-1 and TRBJ2-5; D gene uncertain. Germline CDR1 reads SQVTM; CDR2 reads ANQGSEA. The CDR3 sequence is 9 residues long. Deletions cut 4 bases from V and 5 bases from J, with 2 bases between.

Many counts were recorded for this clonotype. The chain joins TRBV15 to TRBJ2-5, with D possibly being TRBD1 (5 bases). Germline loops: CDR1 LNHNV, CDR2 YYDKDF (reference sequence). CDR3 length: 13 residues. Trimming shortened V by 2 bases and J by 4 bases, and 8 bases separated the two germline ends. CDR3 region: CATSRQGGETQYF. CDR3 sequence (DNA): TGTGCCACCAGCAGACAGGGTGGAGAGACCCAGTACTTC.

This rearrangement joins TRBV9 to TRBJ1-1; possible D gene TRBD1, 5 bases. V was pared by 0 bases and J by 4 bases, with 7 bases between. The CDR3 extends over 13 amino acids. The germline CDR1 and CDR2 sequences are SGDLS and YYNGEE. The CDR3 DNA reads TGTGCCAGCAGCGTAGGAGGGACCACTGAAGCTTTCTTT. It is translated as CASSVGGTTEAFF.